This T cell receptor beta chain was found in a study of cytomegalovirus exposure and HLA in healthy donors. The primer mix had 60 Vbeta and 13 Jbeta primers. Produced via immunoSEQ multiplex PCR; TCRdb's table is partial and in-frame only. The listing contains under 150,000 clones. The CDR3 loop spans 15 amino acids. Between the trimmed V and J ends, which lost 4 bases and 0 bases, there was a span of 7 bases. The germline CDR1 and CDR2 sequences are SGHTA and FQGTGA. This sequence joins TRBV7-3 and TRBJ1-6; D ambiguous. The sequence came from a woman aged 55-75 years in good health and CMV-seronegative. Sequenced: PBMCs. The CDR3: CASSSRSSYNSPLHF. CDR3 DNA: TGTGCCAGCAGCTCGAGAAGCTCCTATAATTCACCCCTCCACTTT.